This TCR beta chain was sequenced during a study of T cells in Graves' hyperthyroidism and ophthalmopathy. RNA transcripts served as the template for amplifying TCR beta CDR3 regions. With the HTBI primer set, the TCR CDR3 went through a first round of RT-PCR. MiXCR, applied by TCRdb to the multiplex PCR reads, yields one record per CDR3 protein. The sample lists over 250,000 distinct CDR3 sequences, 22% seen once, with over 55% in the top ten. With 0 bases removed from V and 3 bases from J, the gap between germline ends came to 24 bases. Per germline, CDR1 SGHRS and CDR2 YFSETQ. The length of the CDR3 is 19 residues. General study results and limits: Appearing also in blood were most of the thyroid clonotypes expanded above 0.001.

Concerning this clonotype: Its antigen remains unidentified.

Diagnostic assessment was based on clinical symptoms, serum thyroxine and TRAb, thyroid ultrasound and orbital computed tomography. More than 9.5 ml fresh peripheral blood yielded the PBMCs. The sequence derives from a young man with Graves' ophthalmopathy. The chain uses TRBV5-1 and TRBJ1-2; D might be TRBD1 (5 bases). Sequencing used blood. As DNA, the CDR3 is TGCGCCAGCAGCTTGGATCTGTTTCAGGGCTCTTTAATGGACTATGGCTACACCTTC. This translates into CASSLDLFQGSLMDYGYTF.